This entry lists 32 T cell receptor beta chains sequenced from one sample in a study of beta chain features in type 1 diabetes. The study's findings and limits: Within each of all four CD4+ subsets, Type 1 diabetes patients had TCRB CDR3s that were moderately but significantly shorter.

No cognate antigen is known for these TCRs. Sequencing targeted expressed TCRB transcripts, as all isolated RNA had been reverse transcribed. Repertoires were generated with immunoSEQ multiplex PCR, while TCRdb's copy carries only in-frame clones and drops some. Seen here are under 200,000 clones, 6.5% to 8.5% observed once, and the top ten hold around 0.5%. Sequences were obtained from central memory CD4+ T cells from blood. These receptors were taken from a woman younger than 30 with type 1 diabetes.

This clone came up many times. This sequence joins TRBV5-1 and TRBJ2-3, with no clear D. V lost 2 bases to trimming and J lost 0 bases, with 7 bases between them. This CDR3 contains 14 residues. CDR1 and CDR2 (germline): SGHRS, YFSETQ. CDR3 in amino acids: CASSFPESTDTQYF. CDR3 DNA: TGCGCCAGCAGCTTCCCGGAGAGCACAGATACGCAGTATTTT.

The chain uses TRBV29-1 and TRBJ1-2, with 10 bases lining up with TRBD1. The J segment lost 6 bases and the V segment lost 3 bases, leaving 10 bases of the junction unmatched. Germline CDR1 SQVTM, CDR2 ANQGSEA. CDR3 length: 15 residues. For the CDR3, the DNA is TGCAGCGTTGACCTCGAAGGGACAGGGGCCGATGGCTACACCTTC. Translating it yields CSVDLEGTGADGYTF. Drawing the rest from reference TRBV29-1 and TRBJ1-2, the complete variable domain is SAVISQKPSRDICQRGTSLTIQCQVDSQVTMMFWYRQQPGQSLTLIATANQGSEATYESGFVIDKFPISRPNLTFSTLTVSNMSPEDSSIYLCSVDLEGTGADGYTFGSGTRLTVV.

This clone was seen repeatedly, ten times or more. The chain uses TRBV21-1 and TRBJ2-1; the D call of TRBD1 is as the table states it, not checked on the DNA. TRBV21-1 is given as a pseudogene. This CDR3 contains 13 residues. The CDR3 loop is CASSLTGRGEQFF. The CDR3, as DNA: TGTGCCAGCAGCCTAACAGGTAGGGGTGAGCAGTTCTTC.

This clone has just a few counts. The chain employs TRBV25-1 and TRBJ2-6; D is possibly TRBD2 (6 bases). With 1 base removed from V and 3 bases from J, the gap between germline ends came to 13 bases. CDR1 is MGHDK, CDR2 SYGVNS, per germline. The CDR3 consists of 17 residues. CDR3 in amino acids: CASSELPGGSGANVLTF. DNA of the CDR3: TGTGCCAGCAGTGAATTGCCAGGAGGGAGTGGGGCCAACGTCCTGACTTTC.

The rearrangement joins TRBV5-4 to TRBJ1-1, with TRBD1 identical over 10 bases. V was pared by 3 bases and J by 2 bases, with 4 bases of the junction left unmatched. CDR1 is SGHNT and CDR2 is YYREEE in the germline V gene (reference sequence). The CDR3 consists of 15 residues. CDR3 loop: CASSSGTGDNTEAFF. CDR3 coding DNA: TGTGCCAGCAGCTCGGGGACAGGGGATAACACTGAAGCTTTCTTT.

This clone was detected only a few times. The chain links TRBV5-4 to TRBJ2-7; perhaps TRBD1 as D (6 bases). V was trimmed by 1 base and J by 4 bases, leaving 15 bases between them. Looked up from germline, CDR1 is SGHNT and CDR2 is YYREEE (reference sequence). The CDR3 extends over 15 amino acids. The CDR3 DNA reads TGTGCCAGCAGCTTGAATGGACAGCCGACTTACGAGCAGTACTTC. Residues: CASSLNGQPTYEQYF.

This clone was seen a few times. This chain connects TRBV5-5 to TRBJ2-3; D might be TRBD2 (5 bases). CDR3 length: 12 residues. V lost 4 bases, J lost 4 bases, and 7 bases lay in between. CDR1 is SGHKS, CDR2 YYEKEE, per germline (reference sequence). The CDR3 nucleotides read TGTGCCAGCAGCCCGGGATCAGATACGCAGTATTTT. The encoded protein is CASSPGSDTQYF.

The chain recombines TRBV29-1 with TRBJ1-2; D perhaps matches TRBD1 (6 bases). The CDR3 totals 11 residues. Trimming shortened V by 6 bases and J by 6 bases, and 11 bases separated the two germline ends. Germline V CDR1 and CDR2: SQVTM, ANQGSEA. CDR3 bases: TGCAGCGTGTACAGGGAGCATGGCTACACCTTC. Its protein is CSVYREHGYTF. The full variable domain, in which reference TRBV29-1 and TRBJ1-2 provide the parts outside the CDR3, is SAVISQKPSRDICQRGTSLTIQCQVDSQVTMMFWYRQQPGQSLTLIATANQGSEATYESGFVIDKFPISRPNLTFSTLTVSNMSPEDSSIYLCSVYREHGYTFGSGTRLTVV.

This clone was counted a few times. The rearrangement links TRBV29-1 to TRBJ2-7, with D unresolved. V lost 4 bases and J lost 0, with 7 bases in between. Germline lookup yields CDR1 SQVTM and CDR2 ANQGSEA. The CDR3 is 12 amino acids. The CDR3 bases are TGCAGCGTTGTTCTATTCTCCTACGAGCAGTACTTC. It codes for CSVVLFSYEQYF.

This clone was seen more than once but under ten times. Other nucleotide sequences in the sample specify the same CDR3. V usage is TRBV18 and J usage is TRBJ1-2; D is unclear. The CDR3 is made up of 11 amino acids. Trimming cost V 6 bases and J 11 bases, with 13 bases left between them. Germline assignment: CDR1 KGHSH and CDR2 LQKENI. CDR3 coding DNA: TGTGCCAGCTCCCCCGAGGCCGGTTACACCTTC. Its protein is CASSPEAGYTF.

In this sample, this clone turned up a few times. This chain connects TRBV28 to TRBJ2-1; 7 bases are shared with TRBD2. The CDR3 sequence is 15 residues long. Germline V CDR1 and CDR2: MDHEN, SYDVKM. V trimming: 7 bases; J trimming: 3 bases; junction bases outside the gene matches: 9. CDR3 loop: CASTTSSGHYNEQFF. DNA of the CDR3: TGTGCCAGCACAACTTCTAGCGGACACTACAATGAGCAGTTCTTC.

This clone has more than one count but fewer than ten. The chain has TRBV9 and TRBJ2-6, with 8 nucleotides matching TRBD2. The CDR3 runs to 17 residues. V trimming: 0 bases; J trimming: 0 bases; junction bases outside the gene matches: 2. Germline CDR1 and CDR2: SGDLS and YYNGEE. Here the CDR3 DNA reads TGTGCCAGCAGCGTAGCGGGGGGGGGCTCTGGGGCCAACGTCCTGACTTTC. This gives the protein CASSVAGGGSGANVLTF. Full variable domain (rest looked up from reference TRBV9 and TRBJ2-6): DSGVTQTPKHLITATGQRVTLRCSPRSGDLSVYWYQQSLDQGLQFLIQYYNGEERAKGNILERFSAQQFPDLHSELNLSSLELGDSALYFCASSVAGGGSGANVLTFGAGSRLTVL.

This clone has only a few counts. V and J are TRBV13 and TRBJ1-6; 7 positions match TRBD1. Germline loops: CDR1 PRHDT, CDR2 FYEKMQ (reference sequence). V lost 5 bases and J lost 7; bases outside the gene matches: 17. CDR3 length: 18 amino acids. Here the CDR3 reads CASSPFSRGTPENSPLHF. The CDR3 DNA sequence: TGTGCCAGCAGCCCGTTTTCCAGGGGGACGCCAGAGAATTCACCCCTCCACTTT.

This chain uses TRBV18 with TRBJ2-7; D is ambiguous. This CDR3 contains 14 residues. With 2 bases removed from V and 3 bases from J, the gap between germline ends came to 11 bases. Germline CDR1 KGHSH, CDR2 LQKENI. CDR3 sequence reads: CASSPSSPGYEQYF. The DNA for the CDR3 is TGTGCCAGCTCACCATCTAGTCCGGGCTACGAGCAGTACTTC.

A word on this clone: A much larger clone is a single base away; this may be a read error. V is TRBV7-2 and J is TRBJ2-3; D ambiguous. The V and J ends lost 3 bases and 2 bases respectively, with 6 bases between them. Per germline, CDR1 SGHTA and CDR2 FQGNSA. The CDR3 has 13 residues. In DNA form, the CDR3 reads TGTGCCAGCAGCTTGGCTTTCACAGATACGCAGTATTTT. Protein product: CASSLAFTDTQYF.

In its sample, this clone was seen a few times. The chain combines TRBV5-4 with TRBJ2-2; perhaps TRBD2 as D (6 bases). Trimming shortened V by 4 bases and J by 5 bases, and 15 bases separated the two germline ends. The CDR3 runs 15 residues. CDR1 and CDR2 (germline): SGHNT, YYREEE (reference sequence). The chain's CDR3 is CASSRSGQATGELFF. In nucleotides, the CDR3 is TGTGCCAGCAGCCGGAGCGGGCAAGCTACCGGGGAGCTGTTTTTT. Full variable domain (rest looked up from reference TRBV5-4 and TRBJ2-2): ETGVTQSPTHLIKTRGQQVTLRCSSQSGHNTVSWYQQALGQGPQFIFQYYREEENGRGNFPPRFSGLQFPNYSSELNVNALELDDSALYLCASSRSGQATGELFFGEGSRLTVL.

Only a few counts were recorded for this clone. The gene calls are TRBV4-2 and TRBJ2-1, with D tentatively TRBD2 (5 bases). Germline V CDR1 and CDR2: LGHNA, YNFKEQ. The CDR3 is made up of 13 amino acids. Trimming pared 0 bases from V and 11 bases from J, leaving 11 bases between. The CDR3 loop is CASSQDLERQQFF. CDR3 coding DNA: TGTGCCAGCAGCCAAGACTTAGAGCGGCAGCAGTTCTTC.

The chain links TRBV10-3 to TRBJ2-1, with 8 bases fitting TRBD2. This CDR3 has 15 amino acids. V was pared by 5 bases and J by 3 bases, with 6 bases of the junction left unmatched. Germline CDR1 and CDR2: ENHRY and SYGVKD. The CDR3 reads CAISRSGGDYNEQFF. The CDR3 bases are TGTGCCATCAGTCGAAGCGGGGGAGACTACAATGAGCAGTTCTTC.

This sequence joins TRBV6-5 and TRBJ2-7; TRBD2 agrees at 8 bases. Germline V CDR1 and CDR2: MNHEY, SVGAGI. V lost 0 bases, J lost 7 bases, and 11 bases stayed unmatched. CDR3 length: 16 amino acids. CDR3 DNA sequence: TGTGCCAGCAGTTACTCGAATATCGGGACTAGAAAAGAGCAGTACTTC. Translating it yields CASSYSNIGTRKEQYF.

As DNA, the CDR3 is TGCGCCACTTCCCCCGGGCGGGGGAGCTCCTACGAGCAGTACTTC. Amino acid sequence: CATSPGRGSSYEQYF. V is TRBV5-1 and J is TRBJ2-7; 7 positions match TRBD2. CDR3 size: 15 residues. Germline CDR1 SGHRS, CDR2 YFSETQ. Trimming removed 9 bases from V and 0 bases from J; junction bases left unmatched: 12. Using reference TRBV5-1 and TRBJ2-7 for the parts outside the CDR3, the full variable domain is KAGVTQTPRYLIKTRGQQVTLSCSPISGHRSVSWYQQTPGQGLQFLFEYFSETQRNKGNFPGRFSGRQFSNSRSEMNVSTLELGDSALYLCATSPGRGSSYEQYFGPGTRLTVT.

The chain carries TRBV11-2 and TRBJ2-3, with TRBD1 identical over 8 bases. Per germline, CDR1 SGHAT and CDR2 FQNNGV. This CDR3 is 13 amino acids long. The V gene end was trimmed by 6 bases and the J gene end by 6 bases; junction bases not matched to a gene: 5. The CDR3 protein is CASRLTGADTQYF. CDR3 nucleotides: TGTGCCAGCAGGTTGACAGGGGCGGATACGCAGTATTTT.

V is TRBV27 and J is TRBJ2-2; a weak D match, TRBD2 (7 bases). V shed 2 bases and J shed 6 bases, with 10 bases lying between them. The CDR3 loop spans 14 amino acids. The germline gives CDR1 MNHEY, CDR2 SMNVEV (reference sequence). Here the CDR3 reads CASSLGGAPGELFF. DNA for the CDR3: TGTGCCAGCAGTTTAGGGGGGGCGCCCGGGGAGCTGTTTTTT.

This chain joins TRBV4-1 and TRBJ2-3; the D is unclear. Trimming cost V 0 bases and J 3 bases, with 4 bases left between them. The CDR3 is made up of 13 amino acids. Germline CDR1 and CDR2: MGHRA and YSYEKL. CDR3 in amino acids: CASSQDLTDTQYF. CDR3 bases: TGCGCCAGCAGCCAAGATTTAACAGATACGCAGTATTTT.

This rearrangement joins TRBV4-3 to TRBJ2-1; the D is unclear. CDR1 is LGHNA and CDR2 is YSLEER in the germline V gene. The V end was cut by 2 bases, the J end by 0 bases, with 8 bases between. This CDR3 region has 15 residues. For the CDR3, the DNA is TGCGCCAGCAGCCAAAGTCTGAGCTCCTACAATGAGCAGTTCTTC. It codes for CASSQSLSSYNEQFF.

A few counts support this clone. The chain links TRBV29-1 to TRBJ1-5, with no clear D. The germline V gene has CDR1 SQVTM and CDR2 ANQGSEA. The CDR3 has 12 amino acids. Trimming stripped 6 bases from V and 5 bases from J, with 11 bases between. The CDR3, as DNA: TGCAGCGTAGCAAGCCGGGATCAGCCCCAGCATTTT. Translated: CSVASRDQPQHF.

This clone was detected a few times. V is TRBV21-1 and J is TRBJ2-7; the listed D gene, TRBD1, was not tested against the DNA. TRBV21-1 is marked as a pseudogene. The CDR3 totals 17 residues. CDR3: CASSKIEGTGNSYEQYF. As DNA, the CDR3 is TGTGCCAGCAGCAAAATTGAAGGGACAGGTAACTCCTACGAGCAGTACTTC.

This clone was detected many times. V usage is TRBV28 and J usage is TRBJ1-2, with D possibly TRBD1 on 6 matching bases. CDR3 size: 15 residues. V shed 3 bases and J shed 6 bases, with 17 bases lying between them. The germline CDR1 and CDR2 sequences are MDHEN and SYDVKM. DNA for the CDR3: TGTGCCAGCAGTTTGGGAAGTGGGGGCTCGAATGGCTACACCTTC. Translation gives CASSLGSGGSNGYTF.

This clone was detected a few times. V is TRBV12-5 and J is TRBJ2-3; 7 bases map to TRBD2. CDR3 length: 18 residues. V lost 0 bases and J lost 1; bases outside the gene matches: 10. Germline V CDR1 and CDR2: LGHNT, FRNRAP. CDR3 sequence (DNA): TGTGCTAGTGGTTTGGTACTTGGGGGGGGGACCCGCACAGATACGCAGTATTTT. Translation: CASGLVLGGGTRTDTQYF.

This clone was found a few times. The rearrangement links TRBV9 to TRBJ1-6, with D tentatively TRBD1 (6 bases). Germline V CDR1 and CDR2: SGDLS, YYNGEE. Trimming took 4 bases from V and 7 from J, leaving 15 bases between them. The CDR3 is 15 residues long. The CDR3 DNA reads TGTGCCAGCAGCTCAGGGGTTACTGGGAATTCACCCCTCCACTTT. Translated: CASSSGVTGNSPLHF.

This clone was seen a handful of times. CDR3: CASSAEGQGAWNIQYF. CDR3 in DNA: TGTGCCAGCAGCGCTGAGGGACAGGGGGCTTGGAACATTCAGTACTTC. This sequence joins TRBV7-8 and TRBJ2-4, with TRBD1 matching over 12 bases. Germline loops: CDR1 SGHVS, CDR2 FQNEAQ. V gave up 5 bases and J gave up 7 bases; unmatched junction bases: 9. The CDR3 covers 16 residues. Filled out from reference TRBV7-8 and TRBJ2-4, the complete variable domain reads GAGVSQSPRYKVAKRGQDVALRCDPISGHVSLFWYQQALGQGPEFLTYFQNEAQLDKSGLPSDRFFAERPEGSVSTLKIQRTQQEDSAVYLCASSAEGQGAWNIQYFGAGTRLSVL.

The J gene is TRBJ2-1, the V gene TRBV7-9; 7 nucleotides agree with TRBD2. CDR3 size: 19 residues. Losses at the gene ends were 2 bases for V and 6 bases for J; bases not matched to a gene: 19. Germline assignment: CDR1 SEHNR and CDR2 FQNEAQ (reference sequence). CDR3 bases: TGTGCCAGCAGCTTAACCCGCTGGGGGAGGCGGGAGTACTTCAATGAGCAGTTCTTC. Its translation: CASSLTRWGRREYFNEQFF.

The genes are TRBV4-3 and TRBJ2-2; 7 nucleotides match TRBD1. In germline, CDR1 is LGHNA, CDR2 YSLEER. This CDR3 spans 16 amino acids. The trim removed 4 bases at V and 5 bases at J, leaving 10 bases unmatched. The CDR3 protein is CASSPEGAEGTGELFF. CDR3 nucleotides: TGCGCCAGCAGCCCCGAGGGGGCAGAAGGGACCGGGGAGCTGTTTTTT.